This is a list of T cell receptor beta chains from one sample in a study of cytomegalovirus exposure and HLA in healthy donors. Some clones are missing from TCRdb's copy, which holds only in-frame ones; the method was immunoSEQ multiplex PCR. In the table there are 300,000 to 350,000 clones, roughly 90% of which are singletons. Sequences were obtained from PBMCs. These receptors all stem from a man aged 25 to 40 in good health and CMV-seronegative. Both conserved end residues are part of each CDR3. Each record gives: V gene, D gene, J gene, CDR3 protein, CDR3 DNA. The D gene is left open where the match is weak.

TRBV2	TRBD1	TRBJ2-7	CASSGQGVGSYEQYF	TGTGCCAGCAGTGGACAGGGGGTCGGGTCCTACGAGCAGTACTTC
TRBV4-3	TRBD1	TRBJ1-1	CASSQGVGTGASIAFF	TGCGCCAGCAGCCAAGGTGTCGGGACAGGGGCAAGTATAGCTTTCTTT
TRBV19	NA	TRBJ1-4	CASSIRERNEKLFF	TGTGCCAGTAGTATAAGGGAGCGGAATGAAAAACTGTTTTTT
TRBV7-2	TRBD2	TRBJ2-5	CASSPPGLAGVIQETQYF	TGTGCCAGCAGCCCGCCGGGACTAGCGGGGGTTATCCAAGAGACCCAGTACTTC
TRBV9	NA	TRBJ1-2	CASSEYSGFGYTF	TGTGCCAGCAGCGAGTATTCAGGGTTCGGCTACACCTTC
TRBV6-6	TRBD1	TRBJ2-1	CASSYLHLQGTEQFF	TGTGCCAGCAGTTACCTCCACTTACAGGGGACTGAGCAGTTCTTC
TRBV27	TRBD1	TRBJ1-6	CASSLGGQRNSPLHF	TGTGCCAGCAGTCTCGGGGGACAGAGGAATTCACCCCTCCACTTT
TRBV6-4	NA	TRBJ2-1	CASSDPGYNEQFF	TGTGCCAGCAGTGACCCCGGCTACAATGAGCAGTTCTTC
TRBV5-1	NA	TRBJ1-1	CASSANSGGNTEAFF	TGCGCCAGCAGCGCGAACAGCGGGGGGAACACTGAAGCTTTCTTT
TRBV6-1	NA	TRBJ1-1	CASEVMNTEAFF	TGTGCCAGCGAGGTGATGAACACTGAAGCTTTCTTT
TRBV30	NA	TRBJ2-7	CAWADIGGSYEQYF	TGTGCCTGGGCCGACATTGGGGGGTCCTACGAGCAGTACTTC
TRBV5-1	TRBD2	TRBJ2-7	CASSWSDKWTSGGSSYEQYF	TGCGCCAGCAGCTGGAGCGACAAATGGACTAGCGGGGGGAGCTCCTACGAGCAGTACTTC
TRBV11-2	NA	TRBJ1-2	CASSFPDAGAHGYTF	TGTGCCAGCAGCTTTCCCGACGCGGGGGCCCATGGCTACACCTTC
TRBV7-6	NA	TRBJ2-7	CASSGSDSEQYF	TGTGCCAGCAGCGGTAGCGATTCCGAGCAGTACTTC